This T cell receptor beta chain was profiled in a study of T-cell reconstitution after alpha-beta-depleted transplantation in children. This clonotype turned up a few times. TCRbeta library construction was performed incorporating unique molecular identifiers. TCRdb itself ran the PCR reads through MiXCR, one entry per CDR3 protein. The table includes approximately 83,000 distinct CDR3 sequences, 7% to 10% detected once. Per the germline V gene, CDR1 is SGHDN and CDR2 is FVKESK. Trimming at V came to 0 bases and at J to 5 bases, leaving 12 bases not matched to a gene. This CDR3 is built from 19 residues.

The rearrangement links TRBV14 to TRBJ2-1, with 11 nucleotides matching TRBD2. The sample in question was PBMCs from the stem cell graft donor, obtained from the stem cell graft. This clonotype was sampled from a human donor who donated a stem cell graft to a child with congenital amegakaryocytic thrombocytopenia. The CDR3 protein is CASSQENSAAGLADNEQFF. The CDR3 nucleotides are TGTGCCAGCAGCCAAGAAAATTCTGCGGCGGGACTAGCGGACAATGAGCAGTTCTTC.